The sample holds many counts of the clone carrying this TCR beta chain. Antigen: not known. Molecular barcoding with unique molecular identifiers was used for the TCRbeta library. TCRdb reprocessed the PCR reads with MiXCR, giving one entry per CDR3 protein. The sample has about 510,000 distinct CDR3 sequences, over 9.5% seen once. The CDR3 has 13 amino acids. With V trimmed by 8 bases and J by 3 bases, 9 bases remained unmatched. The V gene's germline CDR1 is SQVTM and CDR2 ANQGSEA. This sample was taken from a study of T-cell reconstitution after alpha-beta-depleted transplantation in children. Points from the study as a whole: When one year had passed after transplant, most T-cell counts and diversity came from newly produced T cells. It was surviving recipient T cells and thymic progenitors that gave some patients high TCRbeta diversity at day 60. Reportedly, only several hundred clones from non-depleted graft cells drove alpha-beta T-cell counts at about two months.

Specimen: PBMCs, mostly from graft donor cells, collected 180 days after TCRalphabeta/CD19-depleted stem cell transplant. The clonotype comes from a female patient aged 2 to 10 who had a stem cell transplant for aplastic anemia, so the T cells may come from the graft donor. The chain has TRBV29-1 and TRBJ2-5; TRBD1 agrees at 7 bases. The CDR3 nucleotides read TGCAGCATCGCCGGGACAGAAGAAGAGACCCAGTACTTC. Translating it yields CSIAGTEEETQYF.